The rows below give T cell receptor beta chains drawn from one sample of a study of identifying expanded T cells in peripheral blood. Produced via immunoSEQ multiplex PCR; TCRdb's table is partial and in-frame only. The repertoire holds 100,000 to 150,000 clones, with around 88% as singletons. The material sequenced was blood. The source is a person aged 18 to 69 in good health. CDR3s include the opening cysteine and the closing phenylalanine or tryptophan. A D gene is named only where the DNA matches it firmly. Rows may omit the clone size; those that give it use once, few, many or a size class.

>NA|TRBD1|TRBJ1-1|TRBV7-2
CASGQGMNTEAFF
TGTGCCAGCGGACAGGGGATGAACACTGAAGCTTTCTTT
>NA|NA|TRBJ1-5|TRBV6-6
CASTGNNQPQHF
TGTGCCAGCACTGGGAACAATCAGCCCCAGCATTTT
>few|TRBD1|TRBJ2-7|TRBV7-3
CASSLGQGAYEQYF
TGTGCCAGCAGCTTAGGACAGGGGGCCTACGAGCAGTACTTC
>NA|TRBD2|TRBJ2-1|TRBV7-2
CASSLLGGKDEQFF
TGTGCCAGCAGCTTATTGGGGGGGAAGGATGAGCAGTTCTTC
>NA|TRBD1|TRBJ1-1|TRBV13
CASTLTGMNTEAFF
TGTGCCAGCACCCTGACAGGGATGAACACTGAAGCTTTCTTT
>NA|TRBD2|TRBJ2-7|TRBV28
CASGSSGESSYEQYF
TGTGCCAGCGGGTCGAGCGGGGAGAGCTCCTACGAGCAGTACTTC
>NA|NA|TRBJ2-5|TRBV5-4
CASSPHSGVTGETQYF
TGTGCCAGCAGCCCCCACTCCGGGGTAACTGGGGAGACCCAGTACTTC
>NA|NA|TRBJ2-1|TRBV6-5
CASSYRDSPPMFQFF
TGTGCCAGCAGTTACAGGGACTCCCCCCCAATGTTCCAGTTCTTC
>NA|NA|TRBJ2-5|TRBV7-8
CASSLLLRGSQEGETQYF
TGTGCCAGCAGCTTATTACTGCGGGGCAGCCAAGAAGGAGAGACCCAGTACTTC
>NA|TRBD1|TRBJ1-2|TRBV10-3
CAIQGAAGYGYTF
TGTGCCATCCAGGGGGCGGCGGGCTATGGCTACACCTTC
>NA|NA|TRBJ1-6|TRBV10-3
CAISGDKGAPRSYNSPLHF
TGTGCCATCAGTGGGGACAAAGGGGCCCCTCGCTCCTATAATTCACCCCTCCACTTT
>NA|TRBD2|TRBJ2-1|TRBV7-2
CASSSGLGYSTEQFF
TGTGCCAGCAGTTCGGGACTAGGATATTCAACTGAGCAGTTCTTC
>NA|NA|TRBJ2-1|TRBV7-8
CASSLSPYEQFF
TGTGCCAGCAGCTTATCTCCCTATGAGCAGTTCTTC
>NA|NA|TRBJ2-1|TRBV9
CASSVGQYNEQFF
TGTGCCAGCAGCGTAGGACAATACAATGAGCAGTTCTTC
>NA|NA|TRBJ1-4|TRBV6-5
CASSLQATNEKLFF
TGTGCCAGCAGCCTACAGGCAACTAATGAAAAACTGTTTTTT
>NA|TRBD1|TRBJ2-7|TRBV5-1
CASSPRTGSYEQYF
TGCGCCAGCAGCCCCCGGACAGGTTCCTACGAGCAGTACTTC
>medium-sized|NA|TRBJ2-2|TRBV19
CASSTSGTGELFF
TGTGCCAGTAGTACGTCGGGGACCGGGGAGCTGTTTTTT
>NA|NA|TRBJ1-6|TRBV19
CASSIYNNSPLHF
TGTGCCAGTAGTATTTACAACAATTCACCCCTCCACTTT
>NA|TRBD2|TRBJ2-7|TRBV5-8
CASSLEVRAGGPYEQYF
TGTGCCAGCAGCTTGGAGGTCCGAGCGGGAGGGCCCTACGAGCAGTACTTC
>NA|NA|TRBJ2-1|TRBV5-8
CASSLAQGQFF
TGTGCCAGCAGCTTGGCCCAGGGGCAGTTCTTC
>NA|TRBD2|TRBJ2-7|TRBV7-2
CASSATSGSSYEQYF
TGTGCCAGCAGCGCGACTAGCGGGAGCTCCTACGAGCAGTACTTC
>few|NA|TRBJ2-4|TRBV5-1
CASSTLGGFDIQYF
TGCGCCAGCTCAACCTTGGGGGGTTTCGACATTCAGTACTTC